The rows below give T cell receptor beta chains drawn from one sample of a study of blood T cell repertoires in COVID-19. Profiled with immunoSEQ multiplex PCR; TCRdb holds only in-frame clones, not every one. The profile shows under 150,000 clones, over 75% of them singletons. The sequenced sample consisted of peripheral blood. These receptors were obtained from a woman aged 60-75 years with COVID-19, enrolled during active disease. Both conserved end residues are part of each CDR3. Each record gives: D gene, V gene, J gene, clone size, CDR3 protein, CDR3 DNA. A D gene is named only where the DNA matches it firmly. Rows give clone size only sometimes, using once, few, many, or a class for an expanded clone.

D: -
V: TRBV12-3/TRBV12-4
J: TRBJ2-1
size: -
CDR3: CASSSTGDEQFF
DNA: TGTGCCAGCAGTTCCACAGGTGATGAGCAGTTCTTC

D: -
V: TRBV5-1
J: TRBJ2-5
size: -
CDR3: CASRKQGIGGQETQYF
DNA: TGCGCCAGCCGTAAACAGGGAATCGGGGGGCAAGAGACCCAGTACTTC

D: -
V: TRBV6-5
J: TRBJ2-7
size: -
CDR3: CALRGESSYEQYF
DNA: TGTGCCCTAAGGGGCGAAAGCTCCTACGAGCAGTACTTC

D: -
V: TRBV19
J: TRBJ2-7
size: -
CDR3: CASSTSSYEQYF
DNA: TGTGCCAGTAGTACTAGCTCCTACGAGCAGTACTTC

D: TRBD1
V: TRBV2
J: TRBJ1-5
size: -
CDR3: CASSDRGELYSNQPQHF
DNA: TGTGCCAGCAGTGACAGGGGGGAGCTTTATAGCAATCAGCCCCAGCATTTT

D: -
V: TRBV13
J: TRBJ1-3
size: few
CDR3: CASSLGAGFSGNTIYF
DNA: TGTGCCAGCAGCTTAGGAGCAGGGTTCTCTGGAAACACCATATATTTT

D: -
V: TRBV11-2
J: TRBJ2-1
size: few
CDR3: CASSWVGTGYNEQFF
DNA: TGTGCCAGCAGCTGGGTCGGGACTGGTTACAATGAGCAGTTCTTC

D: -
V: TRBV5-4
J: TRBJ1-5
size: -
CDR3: CASSLGLGVGQPQHF
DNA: TGTGCCAGCAGCTTGGGTCTCGGGGTAGGGCAGCCCCAGCATTTT

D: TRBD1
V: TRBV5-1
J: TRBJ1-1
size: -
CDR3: CASSPGTANTEAFF
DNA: TGCGCCAGCAGCCCCGGGACAGCTAACACTGAAGCTTTCTTT

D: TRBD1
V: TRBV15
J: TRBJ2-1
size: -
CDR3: CATRAGGTGYNEQFF
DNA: TGTGCCACTCGAGCAGGGGGCACTGGGTACAATGAGCAGTTCTTC

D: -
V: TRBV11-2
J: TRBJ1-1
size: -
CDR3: CASSLDGGGFTEAFF
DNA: TGTGCCAGCAGCTTAGATGGAGGAGGGTTCACTGAAGCTTTCTTT

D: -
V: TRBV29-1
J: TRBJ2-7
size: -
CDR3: CSVEDVDTNYEQYF
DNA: TGCAGCGTTGAAGATGTGGACACGAACTACGAGCAGTACTTC

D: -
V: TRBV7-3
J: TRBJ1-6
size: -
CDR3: CASSLNPDSPLHF
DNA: TGTGCCAGCAGCTTAAATCCCGATTCACCCCTCCACTTT

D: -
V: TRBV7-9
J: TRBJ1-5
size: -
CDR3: CASSLDGHSNQPQHF
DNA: TGTGCCAGCAGCTTAGACGGTCATAGCAATCAGCCCCAGCATTTT

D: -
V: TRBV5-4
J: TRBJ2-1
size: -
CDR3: CASSLFGGTTYNEQFF
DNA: TGTGCCAGCAGCTTGTTTGGGGGGACCACCTACAATGAGCAGTTCTTC

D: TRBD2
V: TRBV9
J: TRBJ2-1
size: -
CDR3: CASSVGSSGGLSYNEQFF
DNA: TGTGCCAGCAGCGTAGGATCTAGCGGGGGGCTCTCCTACAATGAGCAGTTCTTC

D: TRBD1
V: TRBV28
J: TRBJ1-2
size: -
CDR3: CALQQFKVGQGRYGYTF
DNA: TGTGCCTTACAGCAGTTCAAAGTGGGACAGGGCCGGTATGGCTACACCTTC

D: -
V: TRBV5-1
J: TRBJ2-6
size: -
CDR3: CASSGLDSSGANVLTF
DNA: TGCGCCAGCAGCGGCCTGGACAGCTCTGGGGCCAACGTCCTGACTTTC

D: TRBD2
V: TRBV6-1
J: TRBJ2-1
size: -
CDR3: CASSEASGGANEQFF
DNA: TGTGCCAGCAGTGAAGCTAGCGGGGGGGCCAATGAGCAGTTCTTC

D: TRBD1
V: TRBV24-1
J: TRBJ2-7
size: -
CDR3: CATREGQGSFALAPTEQYF
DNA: TGTGCCACCAGGGAGGGACAGGGGAGTTTTGCCTTGGCCCCTACCGAGCAGTACTTC

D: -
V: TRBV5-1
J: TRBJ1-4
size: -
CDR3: CASSPLSTNEKLFF
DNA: TGCGCCAGCAGCCCCCTTTCAACTAATGAAAAACTGTTTTTT

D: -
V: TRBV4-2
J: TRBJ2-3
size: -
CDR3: CASNRLDGVRVRLDTQYF
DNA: TGTGCCAGCAACCGACTAGATGGGGTGAGGGTGAGGCTGGATACGCAGTATTTT

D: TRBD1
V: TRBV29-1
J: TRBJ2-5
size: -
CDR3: CSVYWTIGTGEETQYF
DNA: TGCAGCGTCTACTGGACCATTGGGACAGGGGAGGAGACCCAGTACTTC

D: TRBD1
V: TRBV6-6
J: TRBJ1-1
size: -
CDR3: CASKPQGGKTEAFF
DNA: TGTGCCAGCAAACCGCAGGGGGGTAAAACTGAAGCTTTCTTT

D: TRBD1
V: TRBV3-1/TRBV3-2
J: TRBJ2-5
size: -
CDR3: CASSPSWAGTGQETQYF
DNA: TGTGCCAGCAGCCCATCCTGGGCCGGGACAGGTCAAGAGACCCAGTACTTC

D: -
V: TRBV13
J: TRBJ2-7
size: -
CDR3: CASSLGNSAYEQYF
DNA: TGTGCCAGCAGCTTAGGAAATTCCGCCTACGAGCAGTACTTC

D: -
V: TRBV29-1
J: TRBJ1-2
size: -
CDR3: CSVEVRGGYTF
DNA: TGCAGCGTTGAGGTTAGGGGCGGCTACACCTTC

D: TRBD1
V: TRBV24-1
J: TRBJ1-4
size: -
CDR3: CATSDPGTGREKLFF
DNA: TGTGCCACCAGTGACCCCGGGACAGGGAGGGAAAAACTGTTTTTT

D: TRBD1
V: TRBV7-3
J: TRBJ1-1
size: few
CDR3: CASSSTGSGTEAFF
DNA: TGTGCCAGCAGCTCGACAGGGTCGGGCACTGAAGCTTTCTTT

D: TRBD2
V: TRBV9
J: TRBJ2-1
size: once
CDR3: CASSVVSGLGLAGGVLHNEQFF
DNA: TGTGCCAGCAGCGTAGTCTCGGGCTTGGGACTAGCGGGGGGGGTACTTCATAATGAGCAGTTCTTC

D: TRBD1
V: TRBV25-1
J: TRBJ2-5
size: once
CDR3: CASSEYLGTGPYETQYF
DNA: TGTGCCAGCAGTGAATATTTGGGGACAGGGCCTTACGAGACCCAGTACTTC

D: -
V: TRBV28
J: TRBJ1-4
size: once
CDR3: CASSSPVRGTNEKLFF
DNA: TGTGCCAGCAGTTCTCCGGTCAGGGGAACTAATGAAAAACTGTTTTTT

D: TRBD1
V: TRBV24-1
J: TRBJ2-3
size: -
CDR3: CATSDRPGERGLGDTQYF
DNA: TGTGCCACCAGTGATCGCCCCGGGGAAAGGGGGCTCGGAGATACGCAGTATTTT

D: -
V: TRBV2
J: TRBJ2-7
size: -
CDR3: CASRAVYEQYF
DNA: TGTGCCAGCAGGGCAGTCTACGAGCAGTACTTC

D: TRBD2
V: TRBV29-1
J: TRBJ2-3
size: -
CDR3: CSAGLNSGGAGRRTDTQYF
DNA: TGCAGCGCTGGCCTTAATAGCGGGGGGGCCGGGAGAAGGACAGATACGCAGTATTTT

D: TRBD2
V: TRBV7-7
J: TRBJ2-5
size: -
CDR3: CASSLVLAGGPGQETQYF
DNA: TGTGCTAGCAGCTTAGTACTAGCGGGGGGGCCAGGACAAGAGACCCAGTACTTC

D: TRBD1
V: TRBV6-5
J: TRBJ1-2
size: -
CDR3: CASSQQGGGYTF
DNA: TGTGCCAGCAGTCAGCAGGGGGGTGGCTACACCTTC

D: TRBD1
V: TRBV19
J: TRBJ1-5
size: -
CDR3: CASSTGTGGQPQHF
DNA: TGTGCCAGTAGCACCGGGACAGGGGGTCAGCCCCAGCATTTT

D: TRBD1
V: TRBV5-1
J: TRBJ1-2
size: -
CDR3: CASSLGDRGVYGYTF
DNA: TGCGCCAGCAGCCTCGGGGACAGGGGGGTCTATGGCTACACCTTC

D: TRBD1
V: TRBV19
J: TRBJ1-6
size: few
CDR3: CASSTTGGAYSPLHF
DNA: TGTGCCAGTAGTACGACAGGGGGCGCGTACTCACCCCTCCACTTT

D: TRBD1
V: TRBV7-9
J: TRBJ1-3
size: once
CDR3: CASSLSWTGSSSGNTIYF
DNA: TGTGCCAGCAGCTTATCGTGGACAGGGAGCTCGTCTGGAAACACCATATATTTT

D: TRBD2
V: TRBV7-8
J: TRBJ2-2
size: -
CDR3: CASSSQRGADGELFF
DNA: TGTGCCAGCAGCTCCCAGCGGGGGGCTGACGGGGAGCTGTTTTTT

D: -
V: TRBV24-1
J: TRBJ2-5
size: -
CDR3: CATSDSQGTETQYF
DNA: TGTGCCACCAGTGATTCACAGGGCACAGAGACCCAGTACTTC

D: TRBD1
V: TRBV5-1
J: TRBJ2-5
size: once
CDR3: CASRDPPQGARETQYF
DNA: TGCGCCAGCAGAGACCCCCCGCAGGGGGCGCGGGAGACCCAGTACTTC

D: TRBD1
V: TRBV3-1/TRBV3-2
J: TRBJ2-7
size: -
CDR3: CASSQTQGALYEQYF
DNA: TGTGCCAGCAGCCAAACCCAGGGGGCACTCTACGAGCAGTACTTC

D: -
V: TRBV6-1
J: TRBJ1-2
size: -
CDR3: CASSAYRTNYGYTF
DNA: TGTGCCAGCAGTGCGTACAGGACTAACTATGGCTACACCTTC

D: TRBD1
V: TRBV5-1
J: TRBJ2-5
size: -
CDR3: CASSQGTDQETQYF
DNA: TGCGCCAGCAGCCAAGGGACAGACCAAGAGACCCAGTACTTC

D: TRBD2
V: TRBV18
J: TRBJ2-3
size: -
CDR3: CASSPRHIPSGGDTDTQYF
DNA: TGTGCCAGCTCACCCCGGCATATCCCCAGCGGGGGGGATACAGATACGCAGTATTTT

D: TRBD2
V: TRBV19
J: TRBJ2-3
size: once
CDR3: CASSLAGPSTDTQYF
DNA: TGTGCCAGTAGCTTAGCGGGACCTAGCACAGATACGCAGTATTTT

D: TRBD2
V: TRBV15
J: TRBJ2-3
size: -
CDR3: CATSPPLGGLAGGSTDTQYF
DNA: TGTGCCACCAGCCCTCCCCTGGGGGGGCTAGCGGGGGGTAGCACAGATACGCAGTATTTT

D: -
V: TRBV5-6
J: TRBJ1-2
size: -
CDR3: CASSSNRDSRF
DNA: TGTGCCAGCAGCTCCAACCGCGACTCGCGCTTC

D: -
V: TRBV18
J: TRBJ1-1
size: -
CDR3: CASSPWADLNTEAFF
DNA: TGTGCCAGCTCACCTTGGGCAGACCTGAACACTGAAGCTTTCTTT